This T cell receptor beta chain derives from a study of cytomegalovirus exposure and HLA in healthy donors (dated by TCRdb to the late 2010s). With respect to the entire study: In an earlier analysis of approximately 500 of the donors, 250 to 350 Gb of sequence data and 117 million unique TCR beta sequences from approximately 180 million T cells were reported. A later analysis re-examined previously published TCR beta repertoires from hundreds of donors and added high-resolution HLA genotyping to investigate patterns of TCR occurrence. Among some 410 genotyped donors of the cohort, an average of around 250,000 unique TCR beta nucleotide sequences was sequenced per donor, of which approximately 18% were non-productive. Every discovery cohort repertoire had been produced on one sequencing platform. Approximately 310 gigabases of sequencing data and some 85 million unique TCR sequences were included in an early release covering over 600 HLA-typed donors. To decide whether each TCR beta V gene segment behaved as functional or pseudogenic, an earlier analysis of approximately 590 of the donors relied on high-throughput TCR beta sequencing. The study used immunosequencing to profile the T cell repertoires of 600 to 850 subjects and linked those repertoires to cytomegalovirus serostatus. The genetic ancestry cluster associated with self-reported Caucasian donors included around 76% of the roughly 400 genotyped donors. A separate validation cohort of more than 100 different subjects was used in addition to the roughly 670-subject first cohort. About 5 DR-DQ haplotypes were handled as single units for association and clustering, since linkage in the cohort was strong. Donor age, sex, ethnicity and CMV serostatus were collected together with the repertoire data. Rather than drawing on any new phenotypic data, the later analysis identified candidate immune exposures from TCR beta sequences and the way those sequences occurred across donors. Both class I and class II loci were covered by HLA typing, at four-digit resolution. Typing coverage varied by locus: roughly 629-640 donors for A, B, C, DRB1 and DQB1; roughly 560 for DQA1; over 600 for DPA1; approximately 490 for DPB1. A later genetic analysis used genome-wide SNP genotypes for about 60% of the roughly 700 donors, treating that subset as a discovery cohort. High-throughput TCR immunosequencing, statistical association of individual TCRs with disease status, and machine learning were combined to predict cytomegalovirus infection status. The study aimed to test whether cataloging public T cell receptors could reveal signatures of past pathogen exposure. What the work shows at the level of the full study, not this receptor alone: Immune exposure information for the cohort was limited to CMV serostatus. A few of the identified cytomegalovirus-associated TCR beta chains were confirmed in vitro to be specific for cytomegalovirus antigens. While some public TCRs were present in many individuals, most TCR sequences turned up only very rarely across donors. Correlated functional status among segregating V segments might be attributable to linkage disequilibrium, but an unknown experimental factor could not be ruled out. Sequencing depth was assumed to be roughly uniform across donors in the presence/absence analyses, though that assumption may not hold. Assigning TCR associations to individual alleles was difficult when HLA alleles, especially DR and DQ, strongly co-occurred. An earlier analysis of 450 to 750 of the donors showed that most TCR beta V segments appeared in productive rearrangements either about 90% or about 30% of the time, which broadly matched IMGT annotations. The study gave a list of 150 to 200 TCR beta chains associated with cytomegalovirus. At a false discovery rate of 0.05, a later analysis linked under 20,000 TCR beta sequences to specific HLA alleles. A further reported finding was that TCR beta sequences accurately predicted the HLA-A and HLA-B alleles for most subjects in the first cohort. A group of highly shared sequence variants was considered likely to be a technical artifact of the sequencing pipeline. Several of the top co-occurrence clusters appeared to be linked to parvovirus B19, influenza, CMV and Epstein-Barr virus, according to a later analysis. Because counts were too low, 15 to 20 rarely observed V segments, including chromosome 9 orphons, were left out of the earlier analysis of about 620 of the donors. Some IMGT-functional V segments, including TRBV6-2 and TRBV6-3, could not be told apart with the 87-base-pair reads, so those segments were excluded. A later analysis found that most CMV-associated TCR beta chains appeared HLA-restricted, with HLA associations seemingly driven largely by CMV exposure. The authors suggested that the approach could potentially be extended to other disease states and immunological phenotypes. In a later analysis, HLA-associated TCR beta chains were found to be more clonally expanded and to have lower generation probabilities than equally common non-associated chains. HLA typing was unavailable for some donors at each locus, so association tests used only the typed subset. This cohort had only TCR beta chains sequenced, and the lack of alpha or paired-chain data limited which features could be detected. Compared with the 666-donor mean, donors in an Asian-associated ancestry cluster had fewer N-insertions in productive TCRs, according to a later genetic analysis. Cytomegalovirus status was reported to be diagnosed by the classifier with high specificity and sensitivity in both the original and validation cohorts. According to a later analysis, TCR association rates differed among HLA loci, with DRB1 alleles showing the most associated TCRs and HLA-C alleles showing the fewest. V-gene and J-gene trimming of TCR beta chains was associated with a missense DCLRE1C variant in a later genetic analysis, and the association was replicated in an independent cohort.

The library was produced with the immunoSEQ multiplex PCR assay. For the multiplex PCR, a mixture combining 60 forward primers for TCR Vbeta segments and 13 reverse primers for TCR Jbeta segments was used. The CDR3 region of rearranged TCR beta genes was amplified from genomic DNA by a multiplex PCR assay. On the Illumina HiSeq System, the amplified TCR beta libraries were sequenced as 87-base-pair reads. Under the source paper's analysis protocol: In a later analysis, tens of millions of unique TCR beta chains were counted across the approximately 640 repertoires, and roughly 10 million of these chains were shared by at least two donors. A nearest-neighbor algorithm error-corrected the raw reads and collapsed the reads into unique sequences, merging closely related sequences to remove PCR and sequencing errors. V, D and J gene segments were assigned by aligning CDR3 sequences to IMGT reference sequences. For a sequence to be retained, a match of at least six nucleotides to both a V gene segment and a J gene segment was required. A rearrangement counted as productive if the CDR3 had no stop codons and remained in frame with V and J, and every other rearrangement counted as non-productive. CDR3 was defined by IMGT convention, running from the second conserved V-encoded cysteine to the conserved J-encoded phenylalanine. The earlier analysis of 587 of the donors excluded sequences that lacked an unambiguous match to a single V gene segment. In an earlier analysis of almost 600 of the donors, a V segment was called functional when productive rearrangements were above 56.7%, and segregating when the standard deviation between donors exceeded 5%. A statistical classification framework was built to diagnose cytomegalovirus status from the catalog of TCR beta chain sequences. V and J gene assignment, in a later analysis, came from comparing TCR nucleotide sequences with IMGT/GENE-DB human TR gene sequences. Using the TCRdist pipeline, a later analysis assigned CDR3 sequences along with most-parsimonious VDJ recombination scenarios. In a later analysis, each TCR beta chain was defined by its CDR3 amino acid sequence together with its V-gene family, and reads without a unique V-gene family were excluded. As a way to deal with suspected cross-contamination and a sequencing artifact, a later analysis dropped over 550 nucleotide sequences that were highly shared and had low generation probability. In a later analysis, a clonal expansion index was calculated for each public chain from normalized within-repertoire ranks of inferred template counts. In a later analysis, generation probabilities were computed with a VDJ recombination model fitted to out-of-frame rearrangements, and the resulting probabilities were checked against IGoR. In a later analysis, TCR-TCR, TCR-HLA and TCR-CMV co-occurrence was scored with hypergeometric tests, and a repertoire-size bias correction was applied to TCR pairs. A later analysis estimated false discovery rates by permuting HLA or CMV assignments 20 times. In a later analysis, co-occurring TCRs were grouped using DBSCAN, with TCRdist sequence similarity added in when clustering inside HLA-allele-positive subsets. Co-occurrence clustering excluded repertoires with fewer than 30,000 or more than 120,000 public chains, plus five with anomalous nucleotide sharing. TCRdb stores this immuneACCESS table with in-frame sequences only. Part of the clones is absent; in the studies checked, under half of the shortfall reflects unresolved V genes, and no reason is known for the rest. V and J calls and clone size follow that table, whereas D and trimming were derived from the DNA. The sample has 95,000 to 150,000 clones on record, about 76% of them singletons. Jointly, the top ten make up less than 2.5% of the sample.

With regard to this clone: The specificity of this receptor is unknown. The input lacks base qualities; no much larger clone sits a single base away.

The cohort was made up of 650 to 700 healthy bone marrow donors. At the time of sampling, all cohort members were nominally healthy, though unrecorded immune exposures were likely present. The donor was CMV seronegative and belonged to the group of around 350 seronegative cohort members. Every donor gave a peripheral blood sample, and the peripheral blood mononuclear cells from that sample were used for TCR beta sequencing. The Qiagen DNeasy Blood Extraction Kit was used to extract genomic DNA from the blood cell samples. CDR1 and CDR2 (MNHEY, SMNVEV) derive from the germline V gene (reference sequence). V lost 6 bases and J lost 7 bases, and the count of bases not matched to a germline gene is 8. Including the terminal cysteine and phenylalanine, the CDR3 comprises 13 residues. Only the CDR3 part of the read is kept: 39 bases, read in frame from the first base.

Sequenced sample: PBMCs. The clonotype was recovered from a woman between 35 and 50 years old in good health and CMV-seronegative. The sequence is built from TRBV27 and TRBJ1-2, with 7 bases aligning to TRBD1. The CDR3 protein is CASRPRGGGGYTF. The DNA sequence is TGTGCCAGCAGGCCTAGAGGGGGCGGTGGCTACACCTTC.